The source of this T cell receptor beta chain is a study of cytomegalovirus exposure and HLA in healthy donors. On the study more broadly: Genotyping showed less than 85% of 398 donors falling in the Caucasian-associated ancestry cluster. General study findings and limits: Apart from CMV serostatus, no immune exposure information was available.

Of note for this clone: Its antigen remains unidentified. A read error may produce the germline difference seen at one junction end.

The PCR contained 60 Vbeta and 13 Jbeta primers. Using immunoSEQ multiplex PCR, the repertoire was profiled, and TCRdb retains in-frame clones only, with some absent. The repertoire has more than 95,000 clones, 83% of them found once; the top ten carry 6.1%. CDR1 is SGHAT, CDR2 FQNNGV, per germline. This CDR3 comprises 15 residues. The chain couples TRBV11-2 to TRBJ1-2, with D uncertain. Sample: PBMCs. This clonotype was obtained from a man between 18 and 29 years old in good health and CMV-seronegative. The CDR3 is CASSPATGTNYGYTF. The CDR3 bases are TGCGCCAGCAGCCCCGCAACGGGGACTAACTATGGCTACACCTTC.